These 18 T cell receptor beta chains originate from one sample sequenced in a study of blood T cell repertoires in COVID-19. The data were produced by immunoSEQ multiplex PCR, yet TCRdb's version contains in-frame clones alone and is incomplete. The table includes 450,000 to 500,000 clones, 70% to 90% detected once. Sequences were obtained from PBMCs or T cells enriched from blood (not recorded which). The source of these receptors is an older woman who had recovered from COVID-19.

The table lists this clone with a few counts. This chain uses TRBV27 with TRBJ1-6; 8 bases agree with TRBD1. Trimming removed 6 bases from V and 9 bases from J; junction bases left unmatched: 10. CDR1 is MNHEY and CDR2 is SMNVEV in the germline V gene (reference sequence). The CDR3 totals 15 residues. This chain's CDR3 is CASSLGQGWGSPLHF. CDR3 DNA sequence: TGTGCCAGCAGCCTAGGACAGGGCTGGGGTTCACCCCTCCACTTT.

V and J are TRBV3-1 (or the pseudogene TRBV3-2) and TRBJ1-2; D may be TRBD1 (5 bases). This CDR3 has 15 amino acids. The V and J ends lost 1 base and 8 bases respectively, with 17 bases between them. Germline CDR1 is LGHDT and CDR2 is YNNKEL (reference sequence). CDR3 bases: TGTGCCAGCAGCCAAGGGACACCGGGACTTGGGGGCTACACCTTC. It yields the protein CASSQGTPGLGGYTF.

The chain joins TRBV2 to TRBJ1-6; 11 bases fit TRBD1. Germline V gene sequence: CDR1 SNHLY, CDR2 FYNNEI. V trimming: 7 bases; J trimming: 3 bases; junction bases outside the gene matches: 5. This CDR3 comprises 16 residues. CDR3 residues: CASMGDRGNYNSPLHF. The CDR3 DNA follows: TGTGCCAGCATGGGGGACAGGGGGAACTATAATTCACCCCTCCACTTT.

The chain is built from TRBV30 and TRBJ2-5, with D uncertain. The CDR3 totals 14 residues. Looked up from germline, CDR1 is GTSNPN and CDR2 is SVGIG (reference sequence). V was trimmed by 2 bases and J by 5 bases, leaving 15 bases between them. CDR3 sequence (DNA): TGTGCCTGGAGTCCTACTATTCGAGAGGAGACCCAGTACTTC. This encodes CAWSPTIREETQYF.

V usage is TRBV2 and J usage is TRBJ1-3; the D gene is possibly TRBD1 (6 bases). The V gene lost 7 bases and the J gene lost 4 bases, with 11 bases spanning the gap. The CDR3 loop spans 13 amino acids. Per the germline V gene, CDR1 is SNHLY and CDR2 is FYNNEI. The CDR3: CASNGQLGNTIYF. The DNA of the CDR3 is TGTGCCAGCAACGGACAGCTCGGAAACACCATATATTTT.

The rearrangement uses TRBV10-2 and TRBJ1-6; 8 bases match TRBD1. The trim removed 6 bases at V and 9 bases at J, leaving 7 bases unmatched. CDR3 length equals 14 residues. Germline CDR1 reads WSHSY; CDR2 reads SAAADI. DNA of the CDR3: TGCGCCAGCAGGGGGGGACAGGAATCTTCACCCCTCCACTTT. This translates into CASRGGQESSPLHF.

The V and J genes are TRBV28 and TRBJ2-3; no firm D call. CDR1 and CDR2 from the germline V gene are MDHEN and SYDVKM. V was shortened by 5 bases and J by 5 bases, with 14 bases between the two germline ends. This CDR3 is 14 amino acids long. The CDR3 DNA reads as TGTGCCAGCAGTCCGCCCAATAGAGGAGATACGCAGTATTTT. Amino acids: CASSPPNRGDTQYF.

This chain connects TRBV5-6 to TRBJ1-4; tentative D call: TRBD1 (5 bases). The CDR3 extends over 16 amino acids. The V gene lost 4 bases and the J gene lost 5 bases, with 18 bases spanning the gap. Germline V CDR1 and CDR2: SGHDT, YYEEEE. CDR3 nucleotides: TGTGCCAGCAGCGAAGTCGGGAGGGGCCAGAATGAAAAACTGTTTTTT. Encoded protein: CASSEVGRGQNEKLFF.

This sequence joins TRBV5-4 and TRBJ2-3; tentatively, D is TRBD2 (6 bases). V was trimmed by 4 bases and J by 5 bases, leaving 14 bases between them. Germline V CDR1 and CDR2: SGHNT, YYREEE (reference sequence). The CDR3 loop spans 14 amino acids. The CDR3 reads CASSVDGRQDTQYF. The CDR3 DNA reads TGTGCCAGCAGCGTGGATGGGAGGCAAGATACGCAGTATTTT.

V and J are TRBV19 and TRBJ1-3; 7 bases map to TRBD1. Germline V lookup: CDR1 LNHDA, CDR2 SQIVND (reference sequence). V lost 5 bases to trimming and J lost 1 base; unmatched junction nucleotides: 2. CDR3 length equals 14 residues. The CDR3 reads CASSVQGSGNTIYF. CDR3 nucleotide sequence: TGTGCCAGTAGTGTACAGGGGTCTGGAAACACCATATATTTT.

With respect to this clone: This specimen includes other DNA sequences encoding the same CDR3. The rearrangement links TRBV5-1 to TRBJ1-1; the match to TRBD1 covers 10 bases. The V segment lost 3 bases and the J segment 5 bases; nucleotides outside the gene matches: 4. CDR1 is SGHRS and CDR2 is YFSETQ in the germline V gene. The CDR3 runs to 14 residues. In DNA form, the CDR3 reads TGCGCCAGCAGCTCGGGACAGGGGCATACTGAAGCTTTCTTT. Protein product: CASSSGQGHTEAFF.

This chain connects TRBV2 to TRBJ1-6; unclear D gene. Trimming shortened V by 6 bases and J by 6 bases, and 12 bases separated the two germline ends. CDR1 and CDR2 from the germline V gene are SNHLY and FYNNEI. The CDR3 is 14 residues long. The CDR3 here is CASSALSGNSPLHF. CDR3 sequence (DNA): TGTGCCAGCAGCGCATTAAGCGGTAATTCACCCCTCCACTTT.

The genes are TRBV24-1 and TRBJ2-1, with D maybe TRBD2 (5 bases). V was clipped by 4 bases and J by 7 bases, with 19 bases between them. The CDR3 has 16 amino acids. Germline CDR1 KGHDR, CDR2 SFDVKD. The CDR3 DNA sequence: TGTGCCACCAGTGACCCGACCCGGGGTTATGGTAATGAGCAGTTCTTC. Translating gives CATSDPTRGYGNEQFF.

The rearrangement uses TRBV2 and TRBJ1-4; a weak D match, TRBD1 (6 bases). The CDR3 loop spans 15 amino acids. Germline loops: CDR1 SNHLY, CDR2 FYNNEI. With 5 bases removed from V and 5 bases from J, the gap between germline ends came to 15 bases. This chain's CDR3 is CASSNQGLQNEKLFF. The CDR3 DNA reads TGTGCCAGCAGTAATCAGGGGTTACAAAATGAAAAACTGTTTTTT.

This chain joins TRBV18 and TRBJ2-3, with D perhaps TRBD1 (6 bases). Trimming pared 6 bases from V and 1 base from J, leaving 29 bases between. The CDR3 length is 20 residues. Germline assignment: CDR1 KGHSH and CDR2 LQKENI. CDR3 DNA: TGTGCCAGCTCGATACTCAACCTAGGACAGTCCCTTAGCGGCACAGATACGCAGTATTTT. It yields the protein CASSILNLGQSLSGTDTQYF. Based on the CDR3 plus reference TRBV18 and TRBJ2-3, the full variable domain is NAGVMQNPRHLVRRRGQEARLRCSPMKGHSHVYWYRQLPEEGLKFMVYLQKENIIDESGMPKERFSAEFPKEGPSILRIQQVVRGDSAAYFCASSILNLGQSLSGTDTQYFGPGTRLTVL.

The CDR3 spells CAWSLPPGQGDTEAFF. The CDR3, as DNA: TGTGCCTGGAGTCTCCCTCCGGGACAGGGGGACACTGAAGCTTTCTTT. This rearrangement joins TRBV30 to TRBJ1-1, with 11 bases matching TRBD1. Germline values: CDR1 GTSNPN, CDR2 SVGIG (reference sequence). The CDR3 runs to 16 residues. V shed 2 bases, J shed 3 bases, and the junction held 8 bases outside the gene matches.

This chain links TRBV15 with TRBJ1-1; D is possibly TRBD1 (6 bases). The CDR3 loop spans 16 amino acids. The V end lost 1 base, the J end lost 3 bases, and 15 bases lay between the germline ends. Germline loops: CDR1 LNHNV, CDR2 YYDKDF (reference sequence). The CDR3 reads CATSRGSGGGHTEAFF. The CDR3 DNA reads TGTGCCACCAGCAGAGGGTCCGGGGGGGGGCACACTGAAGCTTTCTTT.

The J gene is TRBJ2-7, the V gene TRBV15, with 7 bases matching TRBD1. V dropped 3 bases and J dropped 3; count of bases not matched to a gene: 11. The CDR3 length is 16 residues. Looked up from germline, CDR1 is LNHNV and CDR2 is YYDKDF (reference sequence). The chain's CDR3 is CATSSGRGNRDYEQYF. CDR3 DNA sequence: TGTGCCACCAGCAGCGGCAGGGGGAATCGGGACTACGAGCAGTACTTC.